This T cell receptor (beta chain) was retrieved from a study of cytomegalovirus exposure and HLA in healthy donors. As for the study in general: An earlier analysis identified 95 million to 120 million unique TCR beta sequences in 150 million to 200 million T cells. In an early release, HLA-typed donors contributed about 80 million unique TCR sequences.

Turning to this clone: The antigen is not known.

PCR employed 60 Vbeta and 13 Jbeta primers. In the study's own analysis: Counted up in a later analysis, unique TCR beta chains came to approximately 77 million, with 9.5 million to 13 million shared. Here immunoSEQ multiplex PCR was the method, and the copy in TCRdb shows in-frame clones only, minus some. For V, J and clone size, that table is used; D and trimming come from the DNA. The sample is made up of about 34,000 clones, and the top ten hold 3.4% of it. The CDR3 covers 14 residues. Germline values: CDR1 SGHRS, CDR2 YFSETQ. V dropped 2 bases and J dropped 3 bases, with 12 bases sitting between them. Whole-study results and caveats: Sequencing depth roughly uniform across donors was assumed in presence/absence analyses.

The clonotype originates from a woman in her thirties or forties in good health and CMV-seropositive. The chain recombines TRBV5-1 with TRBJ2-7, with D possibly matching TRBD2 (6 bases). The sample comprised PBMCs. Here the CDR3 reads CASSFAGKGYEQYF. The CDR3 bases are TGCGCCAGCAGCTTTGCGGGGAAAGGCTACGAGCAGTACTTC.